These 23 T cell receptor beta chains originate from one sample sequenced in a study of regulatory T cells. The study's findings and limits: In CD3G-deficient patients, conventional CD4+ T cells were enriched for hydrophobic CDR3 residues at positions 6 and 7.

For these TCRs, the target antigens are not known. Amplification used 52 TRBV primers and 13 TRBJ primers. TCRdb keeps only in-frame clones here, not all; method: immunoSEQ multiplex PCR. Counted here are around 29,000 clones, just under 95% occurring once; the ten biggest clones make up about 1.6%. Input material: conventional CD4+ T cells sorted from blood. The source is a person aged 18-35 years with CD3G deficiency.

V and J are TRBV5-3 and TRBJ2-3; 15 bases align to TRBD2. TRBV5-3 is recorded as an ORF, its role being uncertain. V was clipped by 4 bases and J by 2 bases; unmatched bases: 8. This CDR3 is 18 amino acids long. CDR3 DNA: TGTGCCAGAAGCGTGGGACTAGCGGGGGGAACGGACACAGATACGCAGTATTTT. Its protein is CARSVGLAGGTDTDTQYF.

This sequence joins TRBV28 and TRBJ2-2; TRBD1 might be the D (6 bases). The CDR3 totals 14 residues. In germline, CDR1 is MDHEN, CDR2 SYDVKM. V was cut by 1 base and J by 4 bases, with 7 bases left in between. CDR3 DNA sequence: TGTGCCAGCAGTTTATTACAGGGCACCGGGGAGCTGTTTTTT. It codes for CASSLLQGTGELFF.

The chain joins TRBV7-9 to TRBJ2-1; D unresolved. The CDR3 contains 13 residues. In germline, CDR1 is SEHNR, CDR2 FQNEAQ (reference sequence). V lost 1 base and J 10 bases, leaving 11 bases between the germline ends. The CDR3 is CASSLGLPGEQFF. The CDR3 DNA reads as TGTGCCAGCAGCTTAGGTCTGCCTGGGGAGCAGTTCTTC.

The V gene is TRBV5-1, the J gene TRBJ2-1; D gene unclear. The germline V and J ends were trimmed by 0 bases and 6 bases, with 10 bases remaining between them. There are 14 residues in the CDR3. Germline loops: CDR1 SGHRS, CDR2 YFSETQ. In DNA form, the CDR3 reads TGCGCCAGCAGCTTGGGGCAGAATGCCAATGAGCAGTTCTTC. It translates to CASSLGQNANEQFF.

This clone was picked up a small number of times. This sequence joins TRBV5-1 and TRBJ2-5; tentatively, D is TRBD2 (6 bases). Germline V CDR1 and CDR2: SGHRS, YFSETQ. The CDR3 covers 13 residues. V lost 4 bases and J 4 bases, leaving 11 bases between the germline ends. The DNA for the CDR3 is TGCGCCAGCAGCCTAGGAGGGGCAGAGACCCAGTACTTC. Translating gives CASSLGGAETQYF.

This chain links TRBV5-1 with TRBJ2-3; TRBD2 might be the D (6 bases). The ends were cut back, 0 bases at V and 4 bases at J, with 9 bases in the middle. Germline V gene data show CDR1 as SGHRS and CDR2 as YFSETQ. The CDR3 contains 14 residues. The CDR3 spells CASSLGTKSDTQYF. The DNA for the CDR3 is TGCGCCAGCAGCTTGGGGACTAAGTCAGATACGCAGTATTTT.

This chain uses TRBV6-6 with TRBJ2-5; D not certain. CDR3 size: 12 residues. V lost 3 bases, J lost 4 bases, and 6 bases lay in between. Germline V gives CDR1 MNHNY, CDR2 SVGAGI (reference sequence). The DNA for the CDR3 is TGTGCCAGCAGTTATCTGTTAGAGACCCAGTACTTC. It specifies CASSYLLETQYF.

Here the CDR3 DNA reads TGTGCCAGCAGCCCGCCGGGACTGAACACAGATACGCAGTATTTT. It specifies CASSPPGLNTDTQYF. V and J are TRBV28 and TRBJ2-3; D perhaps matches TRBD2 (6 bases). The germline V gene has CDR1 MDHEN and CDR2 SYDVKM. There are 15 residues in the CDR3. V lost 6 bases to trimming and J lost 2 bases, with 15 bases between them.

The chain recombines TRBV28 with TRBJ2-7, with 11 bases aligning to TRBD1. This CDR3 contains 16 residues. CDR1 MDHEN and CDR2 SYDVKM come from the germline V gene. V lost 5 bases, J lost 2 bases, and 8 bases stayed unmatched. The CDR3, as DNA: TGTGCCAGCAGTACCCGGACAGGGGGCGCCCCCTACGAGCAGTACTTC. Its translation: CASSTRTGGAPYEQYF.

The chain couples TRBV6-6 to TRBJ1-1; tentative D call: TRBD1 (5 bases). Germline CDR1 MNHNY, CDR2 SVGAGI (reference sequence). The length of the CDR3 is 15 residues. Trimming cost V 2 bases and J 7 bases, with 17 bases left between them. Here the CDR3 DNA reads TGTGCCAGCAGTTACGGGACGGTTGTCCTCAATGAAGCTTTCTTT. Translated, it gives CASSYGTVVLNEAFF.

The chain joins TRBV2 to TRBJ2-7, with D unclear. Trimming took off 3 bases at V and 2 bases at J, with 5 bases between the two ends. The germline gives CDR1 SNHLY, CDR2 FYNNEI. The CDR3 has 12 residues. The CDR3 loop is CASSDHTYEQYF. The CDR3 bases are TGTGCCAGCAGTGACCATACCTACGAGCAGTACTTC.

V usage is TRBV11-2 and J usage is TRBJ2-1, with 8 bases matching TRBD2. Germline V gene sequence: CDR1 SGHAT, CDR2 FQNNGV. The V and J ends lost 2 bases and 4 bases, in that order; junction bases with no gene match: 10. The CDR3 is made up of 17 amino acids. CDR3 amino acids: CASSLQFPGLGYNEQFF. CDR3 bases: TGTGCCAGCAGCTTACAGTTTCCGGGACTAGGGTACAATGAGCAGTTCTTC. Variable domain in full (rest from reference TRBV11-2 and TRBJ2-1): EAGVAQSPRYKIIEKRQSVAFWCNPISGHATLYWYQQILGQGPKLLIQFQNNGVVDDSQLPKDRFSAERLKGVDSTLKIQPAKLEDSAVYLCASSLQFPGLGYNEQFFGPGTRLTVL.

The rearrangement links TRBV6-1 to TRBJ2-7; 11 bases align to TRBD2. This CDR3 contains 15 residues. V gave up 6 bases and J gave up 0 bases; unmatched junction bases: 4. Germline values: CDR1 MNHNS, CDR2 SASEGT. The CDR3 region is CASRPSGGSSYEQYF. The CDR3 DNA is TGTGCCAGCAGACCTAGCGGGGGGAGCTCCTACGAGCAGTACTTC.

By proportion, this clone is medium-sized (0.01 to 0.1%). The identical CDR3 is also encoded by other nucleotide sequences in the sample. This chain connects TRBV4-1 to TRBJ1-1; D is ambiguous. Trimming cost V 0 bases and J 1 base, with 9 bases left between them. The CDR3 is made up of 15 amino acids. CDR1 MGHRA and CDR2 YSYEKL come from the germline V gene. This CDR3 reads CASSQEGAQNTEAFF. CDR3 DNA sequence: TGCGCCAGCAGCCAAGAGGGAGCCCAGAACACTGAAGCTTTCTTT.

The CDR3 coding sequence is TGTGCCAGCAGCCCCATCCGGGACAGGGGGTACAATGAGCAGTTCTTC. Its translation is CASSPIRDRGYNEQFF. The rearrangement links TRBV28 to TRBJ2-1, with 11 bases identical to TRBD1. The CDR3 consists of 16 residues. CDR1 and CDR2 (germline): MDHEN, SYDVKM. V lost 6 bases to trimming and J lost 4 bases; unmatched junction nucleotides: 8.

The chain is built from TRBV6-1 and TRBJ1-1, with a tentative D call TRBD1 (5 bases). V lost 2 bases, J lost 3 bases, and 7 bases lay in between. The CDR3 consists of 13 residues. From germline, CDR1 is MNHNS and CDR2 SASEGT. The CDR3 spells CASSERGHTEAFF. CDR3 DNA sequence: TGTGCCAGCAGTGAAAGGGGTCACACTGAAGCTTTCTTT.

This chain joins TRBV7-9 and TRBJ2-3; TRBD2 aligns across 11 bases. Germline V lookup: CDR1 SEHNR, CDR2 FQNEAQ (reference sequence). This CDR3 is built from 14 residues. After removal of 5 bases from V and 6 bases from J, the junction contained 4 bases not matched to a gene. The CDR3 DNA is TGTGCCAGCAGCCCGACTAGCGGGATGGATACGCAGTATTTT. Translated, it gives CASSPTSGMDTQYF.

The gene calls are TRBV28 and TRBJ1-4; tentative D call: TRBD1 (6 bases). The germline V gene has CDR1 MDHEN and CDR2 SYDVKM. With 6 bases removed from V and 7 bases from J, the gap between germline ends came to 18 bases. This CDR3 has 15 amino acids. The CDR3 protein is CASSEMGGRSEKLFF. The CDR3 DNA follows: TGTGCCAGCAGCGAAATGGGGGGGCGTAGTGAAAAACTGTTTTTT. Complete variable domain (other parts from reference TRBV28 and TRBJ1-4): DVKVTQSSRYLVKRTGEKVFLECVQDMDHENMFWYRQDPGLGLRLIYFSYDVKMKEKGDIPEGYSVSREKKERFSLILESASTNQTSMYLCASSEMGGRSEKLFFGSGTQLSVL.

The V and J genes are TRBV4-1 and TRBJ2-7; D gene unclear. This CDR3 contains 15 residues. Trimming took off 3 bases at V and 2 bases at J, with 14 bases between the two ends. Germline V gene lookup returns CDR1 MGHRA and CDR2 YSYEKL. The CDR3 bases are TGCGCCAGCAGCCAGTTGGTTCAAGGGCCCTACGAGCAGTACTTC. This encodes CASSQLVQGPYEQYF.

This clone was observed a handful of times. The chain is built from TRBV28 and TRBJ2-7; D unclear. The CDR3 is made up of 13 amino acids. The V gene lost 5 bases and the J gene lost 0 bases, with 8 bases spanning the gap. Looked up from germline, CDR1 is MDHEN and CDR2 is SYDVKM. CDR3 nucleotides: TGTGCCAGCAGTGGCCCCCCCTCCTACGAGCAGTACTTC. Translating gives CASSGPPSYEQYF.

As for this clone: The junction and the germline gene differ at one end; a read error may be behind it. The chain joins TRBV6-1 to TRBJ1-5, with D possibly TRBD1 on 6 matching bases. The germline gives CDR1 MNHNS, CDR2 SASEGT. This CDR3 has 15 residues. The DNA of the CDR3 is TGTGCCAGCAGTGAAGCCCGGGGGGCACGGCAGCTCCAGCATTTT. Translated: CASSEARGARQLQHF.

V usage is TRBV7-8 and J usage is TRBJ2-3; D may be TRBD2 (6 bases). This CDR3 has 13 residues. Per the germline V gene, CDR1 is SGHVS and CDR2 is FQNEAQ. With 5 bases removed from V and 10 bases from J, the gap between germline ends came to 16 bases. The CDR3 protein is CASSTSPRSAQYF. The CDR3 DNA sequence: TGTGCCAGCAGCACTAGCCCCCGGTCCGCGCAGTATTTT. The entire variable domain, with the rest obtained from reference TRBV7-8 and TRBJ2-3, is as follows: GAGVSQSPRYKVAKRGQDVALRCDPISGHVSLFWYQQALGQGPEFLTYFQNEAQLDKSGLPSDRFFAERPEGSVSTLKIQRTQQEDSAVYLCASSTSPRSAQYFGPGTRLTVL.

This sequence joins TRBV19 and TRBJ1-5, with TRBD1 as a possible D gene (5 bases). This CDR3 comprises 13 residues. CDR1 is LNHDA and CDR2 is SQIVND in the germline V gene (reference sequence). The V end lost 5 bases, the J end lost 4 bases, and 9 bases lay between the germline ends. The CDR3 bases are TGTGCCAGTAGTGCAGGGAAAAATCAGCCCCAGCATTTT. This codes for CASSAGKNQPQHF.